This TCR beta chain was recorded in a study of Graves' ophthalmopathy and Graves' hyperthyroidism. As for the study in general: No treatment had been given when peripheral blood was collected at initial diagnosis. Notes on the study in general: Forecasting of ophthalmopathy progression by the model achieved almost 71% sensitivity and approximately 72% specificity.

In this cohort's terms, stable hyperthyroidism meant no ophthalmopathy by 18 months of follow-up. Orbital computed tomography, together with clinical symptoms, serum thyroxine, TRAb and thyroid ultrasound, was used for diagnosis. Amplified TCR beta CDR3 regions were obtained using RNA transcripts as template. First-round RT-PCR relied on HTBI primers, and a second-round multiplex PCR came next. MiXCR was run by TCRdb on the multiplex PCR reads, yielding one entry per CDR3 protein. The table includes roughly 410,000 distinct CDR3 sequences, 15% detected once. A word on this clonotype: Its target is unknown.

CDR1 SGDLS and CDR2 YYNGEE come from the germline V gene. With 5 bases removed from V and 5 bases from J, the gap between germline ends came to 15 bases. The CDR3 is 14 amino acids. The TCR originated in a woman aged 18-29 years with stable Graves' hyperthyroidism. The chain is built from TRBV9 and TRBJ2-3; D perhaps matches TRBD2 (5 bases). The specimen was peripheral blood. The CDR3 coding sequence is TGTGCCAGCAGTGAAGGGAGTAGGGAAGATACGCAGTATTTT. Its protein product is CASSEGSREDTQYF.